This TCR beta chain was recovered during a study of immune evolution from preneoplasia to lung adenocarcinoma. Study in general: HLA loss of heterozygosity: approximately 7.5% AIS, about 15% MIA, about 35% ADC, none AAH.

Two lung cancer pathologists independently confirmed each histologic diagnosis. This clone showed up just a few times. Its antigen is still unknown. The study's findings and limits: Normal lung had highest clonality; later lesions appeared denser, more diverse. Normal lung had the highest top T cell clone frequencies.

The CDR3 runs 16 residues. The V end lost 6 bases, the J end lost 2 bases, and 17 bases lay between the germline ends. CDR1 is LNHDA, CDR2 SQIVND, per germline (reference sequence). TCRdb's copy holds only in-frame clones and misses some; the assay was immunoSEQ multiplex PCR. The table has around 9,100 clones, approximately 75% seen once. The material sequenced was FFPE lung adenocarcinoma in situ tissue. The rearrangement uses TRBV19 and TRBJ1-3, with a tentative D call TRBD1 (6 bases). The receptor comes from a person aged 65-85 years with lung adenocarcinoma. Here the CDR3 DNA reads TGTGCCAGTAGCCGACCAACAGGGAAGGCTGGAAACACCATATATTTT. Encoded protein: CASSRPTGKAGNTIYF.